The 28 T cell receptor beta chains listed next were all sequenced from one sample in a study of cytomegalovirus exposure and HLA in healthy donors. TCRdb's table, derived via immunoSEQ multiplex PCR, lists solely in-frame clones and lacks some. The sample lists tens of thousands of clones; about 95% were seen once. Sequenced: PBMCs. The receptors were gathered from a man between 18 and 29 years old in good health and CMV-seronegative.

The chain links TRBV7-2 to TRBJ2-7; 7 bases align to TRBD2. The CDR3 has 16 amino acids. CDR1 is SGHTA and CDR2 is FQGNSA in the germline V gene. V lost 6 bases, J lost 1 base, and 12 bases stayed unmatched. In DNA, the CDR3 is TGTGCCAGCAGTCCAACAGCGGGACTTATATCCTACGAGCAGTACTTC. It specifies CASSPTAGLISYEQYF.

J is TRBJ2-6 and V is TRBV28; 7 nucleotides agree with TRBD1. V gave up 4 bases and J gave up 0 bases; unmatched junction bases: 9. Germline V gene data show CDR1 as MDHEN and CDR2 as SYDVKM. CDR3 length equals 18 residues. In DNA form, the CDR3 reads TGTGCCAGCAGTTCGAATTTACAGGGGCCCTCTGGGGCCAACGTCCTGACTTTC. Translation gives CASSSNLQGPSGANVLTF.

The gene calls are TRBV6-6 and TRBJ2-3; 12 bases agree with TRBD1. Germline assignment: CDR1 MNHNY and CDR2 SVGAGI (reference sequence). V lost 5 bases and J lost 4; bases outside the gene matches: 7. This CDR3 contains 16 residues. The CDR3 is CASSLIGTGGADTQYF. The DNA for the CDR3 is TGTGCCAGCAGTCTGATTGGGACAGGGGGCGCAGATACGCAGTATTTT.

The chain is built from TRBV7-8 and TRBJ1-4; D ambiguous. Germline V gene sequence: CDR1 SGHVS, CDR2 FQNEAQ. V was shortened by 4 bases and J by 8 bases, with 11 bases between the two germline ends. The CDR3 is made up of 13 amino acids. The CDR3 DNA reads TGTGCCAGCAGCTCCCTGAGAGGCGAAAAACTGTTTTTT. Its protein product is CASSSLRGEKLFF. The whole variable domain, filled in from reference TRBV7-8 and TRBJ1-4, reads GAGVSQSPRYKVAKRGQDVALRCDPISGHVSLFWYQQALGQGPEFLTYFQNEAQLDKSGLPSDRFFAERPEGSVSTLKIQRTQQEDSAVYLCASSSLRGEKLFFGSGTQLSVL.

This chain uses TRBV7-9 with TRBJ2-2; unclear D gene. Per germline, CDR1 SEHNR and CDR2 FQNEAQ (reference sequence). The CDR3 is made up of 11 amino acids. V dropped 3 bases and J dropped 8 bases, with 4 bases sitting between them. The CDR3 loop reads CASSFMGELFF. The DNA of the CDR3 is TGTGCCAGCAGCTTTATGGGGGAGCTGTTTTTT.

The gene calls are TRBV6-6 and TRBJ1-5; 9 nucleotides line up with TRBD1. Per germline, CDR1 MNHNY and CDR2 SVGAGI (reference sequence). V lost 5 bases and J lost 6; bases outside the gene matches: 11. The CDR3 loop spans 16 amino acids. CDR3 loop: CASSTPPGQGSQPQHF. The CDR3 region has the DNA TGTGCCAGCAGTACACCCCCGGGACAGGGATCTCAGCCCCAGCATTTT.

The V and J genes are TRBV21-1 and TRBJ1-1. TRBV21-1 is designated a pseudogene. This CDR3 has 13 residues. The CDR3 is CARANHGNTEAFF. The CDR3 bases are TGTGCCAGAGCCAACCATGGGAACACTGAAGCTTTCTTT.

The chain carries TRBV6-5 and TRBJ1-2, with 12 bases matching TRBD1. Germline assignment: CDR1 MNHEY and CDR2 SVGAGI. The CDR3 sequence is 15 residues long. V shed 4 bases and J 9 bases; nucleotides not matched to a gene: 9. The CDR3 DNA reads TGTGCCAGCAGTTTCTCCGGGACAGGGGGCCCAAGCTACACCTTC. Protein sequence: CASSFSGTGGPSYTF.

This chain uses TRBV28 with TRBJ2-3; 11 nucleotides line up with TRBD2. This CDR3 region has 14 residues. With 3 bases clipped from V and 6 bases from J, the junction kept 2 bases outside the gene matches. Looked up from germline, CDR1 is MDHEN and CDR2 is SYDVKM. The CDR3 loop reads CASSLGTSGDTQYF. DNA for the CDR3: TGTGCCAGCAGTTTGGGGACTAGCGGTGATACGCAGTATTTT.

The chain carries TRBV18 and TRBJ1-5; no clear D gene. Germline lookup yields CDR1 KGHSH and CDR2 LQKENI. CDR3 size: 13 residues. The V and J ends lost 2 bases and 5 bases respectively, with 7 bases between them. CDR3 protein: CASSPSADQPQHF. As DNA, the CDR3 is TGTGCCAGCTCACCAAGTGCGGATCAGCCCCAGCATTTT.

The chain recombines TRBV4-3 with TRBJ2-3, with D hard to call. The germline CDR1 and CDR2 sequences are LGHNA and YSLEER. The CDR3 has 16 residues. Trimming removed 2 bases at V and 0 bases at J, with 12 bases between. The CDR3 nucleotides read TGCGCCAGCAGCCAAAACGTACTATCTAGCACAGATACGCAGTATTTT. The encoded protein is CASSQNVLSSTDTQYF.

This clone was seen just once. The chain combines TRBV19 with TRBJ2-3; 8 bases agree with TRBD2. CDR3 length: 15 residues. Germline loops: CDR1 LNHDA, CDR2 SQIVND (reference sequence). The trim removed 5 bases at V and 2 bases at J, leaving 6 bases unmatched. The CDR3 reads CASSPWTSNTDTQYF. CDR3 nucleotides: TGTGCCAGTAGTCCGTGGACTAGCAACACAGATACGCAGTATTTT.

The V and J genes are TRBV10-2 and TRBJ2-3, with 7 bases fitting TRBD2. CDR1 and CDR2 from the germline V gene are WSHSY and SAAADI. This CDR3 is 14 amino acids long. J gave up 7 bases and V 3 bases, and 7 bases lay outside the gene matches. The CDR3 region is CASSDGGSSYTQYF. Written as DNA, the CDR3 is TGCGCCAGCAGTGATGGCGGGAGTTCGTATACGCAGTATTTT.

This clone turned up a few times. J is TRBJ2-7 and V is TRBV7-2, with TRBD1 matching over 7 bases. The CDR3 spans 15 residues. From germline, CDR1 is SGHTA and CDR2 FQGNSA. V lost 4 bases to trimming and J lost 2 bases; unmatched junction nucleotides: 8. CDR3 coding DNA: TGTGCCAGCAGCTGGGGTGGGACAGCGGCCTACGAGCAGTACTTC. It yields the protein CASSWGGTAAYEQYF.

The V gene is TRBV7-6, the J gene TRBJ2-3, with D uncertain. V lost 1 base and J lost 2, with 13 bases in between. Germline V gene data show CDR1 as SGHVS and CDR2 as FNYEAQ. This CDR3 region has 16 residues. CDR3 bases: TGTGCCAGCAGCTTAGGACCCCTAGGTCCCACAGATACGCAGTATTTT. Translating it yields CASSLGPLGPTDTQYF.

The chain joins TRBV6-5 to TRBJ1-1; weak D call: TRBD1 (5 bases). Looked up from germline, CDR1 is MNHEY and CDR2 is SVGAGI. V dropped 2 bases and J dropped 5 bases, with 9 bases sitting between them. The CDR3 length is 13 residues. CDR3 region: CASSYGRETEAFF. The CDR3 DNA is TGTGCCAGCAGTTACGGCAGGGAAACTGAAGCTTTCTTT.

J is TRBJ2-7 and V is TRBV19; TRBD1 might be the D (5 bases). The CDR3 length is 13 residues. Germline V CDR1 and CDR2: LNHDA, SQIVND (reference sequence). V lost 7 bases and J lost 2, with 12 bases in between. The CDR3 protein is CASTRDSPYEQYF. CDR3 sequence (DNA): TGTGCCAGTACCAGAGACAGCCCCTACGAGCAGTACTTC.

J is TRBJ2-1 and V is TRBV5-5; TRBD2 agrees at 14 bases. The J segment lost 10 bases and the V segment lost 4 bases, leaving 7 bases of the junction unmatched. CDR1 SGHKS and CDR2 YYEKEE come from the germline V gene (reference sequence). This CDR3 is 15 amino acids long. The CDR3, as DNA: TGTGCCAGCAGCGGAGAGGGACTAGCGGGGGTAGAGCAGTTCTTC. This sequence encodes CASSGEGLAGVEQFF.

This clone appeared once. V is TRBV5-6 and J is TRBJ1-6, with D possibly TRBD1 on 6 matching bases. V was clipped by 2 bases and J by 9 bases, with 12 bases between them. Per germline, CDR1 SGHDT and CDR2 YYEEEE. The CDR3 is 14 amino acids. In nucleotides, the CDR3 is TGTGCCAGCAGCTTTGGACAGTCGAGTTCACCCCTCCACTTT. It is translated as CASSFGQSSSPLHF.

This chain joins TRBV9 and TRBJ2-7, with TRBD1 identical over 9 bases. Germline CDR1 SGDLS, CDR2 YYNGEE. CDR3 length equals 16 residues. V gave up 2 bases and J gave up 2 bases; unmatched junction bases: 8. The CDR3 is CASSVGGQGIAYEQYF. In DNA, the CDR3 is TGTGCCAGCAGCGTGGGGGGACAGGGTATCGCCTACGAGCAGTACTTC.

V gene TRBV10-3 combines with J gene TRBJ2-3, with 7 bases aligning to TRBD2. The CDR3 is 16 amino acids. The trim removed 3 bases at V and 0 bases at J, leaving 6 bases unmatched. Germline V CDR1 and CDR2: ENHRY, SYGVKD. The CDR3 nucleotides read TGTGCCATCAGTGAATCGAGCGGGATAAGCACAGATACGCAGTATTTT. It codes for CAISESSGISTDTQYF.

The chain has TRBV7-8 and TRBJ2-5; D unclear. V lost 1 base to trimming and J lost 4 bases, with 7 bases between them. There are 13 residues in the CDR3. Germline values: CDR1 SGHVS, CDR2 FQNEAQ. In DNA, the CDR3 is TGTGCCAGCAGCTTAGAGCCTATAGAGACCCAGTACTTC. Translated, it gives CASSLEPIETQYF.

The chain employs TRBV21-1 and TRBJ1-4; the table calls TRBD1, which could not be checked here. TRBV21-1 is designated a pseudogene. This CDR3 has 15 amino acids. This CDR3 is CASCKGAATNEKLFF. Written as DNA, the CDR3 is TGTGCCAGCTGTAAGGGGGCCGCGACTAATGAAAAACTGTTTTTT.

J is TRBJ2-1 and V is TRBV28, with TRBD2 identical over 10 bases. Germline CDR1 and CDR2: MDHEN and SYDVKM. Germline trimming cut 4 bases from V and 8 bases from J; bases unmatched to any gene: 8. The CDR3 is 15 residues long. This CDR3 reads CASSSRTSGVDEQFF. CDR3 sequence (DNA): TGTGCCAGCAGTTCGCGGACTAGCGGAGTTGATGAGCAGTTCTTC.

J is TRBJ2-5 and V is TRBV25-1; tentatively, D is TRBD2 (5 bases). V was clipped by 4 bases and J by 5 bases, with 11 bases between them. The CDR3 is made up of 13 amino acids. Germline CDR1 MGHDK, CDR2 SYGVNS. As DNA, the CDR3 is TGTGCCAGCAGTGGAGAGGGTCAGGAGACCCAGTACTTC. Protein sequence: CASSGEGQETQYF.

This clone has just a few counts. The chain uses TRBV5-1 and TRBJ1-3; maybe TRBD1 (5 bases). V was shortened by 0 bases and J by 0 bases, with 10 bases between the two germline ends. CDR3 length equals 16 residues. Germline lookup yields CDR1 SGHRS and CDR2 YFSETQ. The DNA of the CDR3 is TGCGCCAGCAGCTTGGGACAGATCAGCTCTGGAAACACCATATATTTT. Residues: CASSLGQISSGNTIYF.

In DNA form, the CDR3 reads TGTGCCAGTAGTATGGGAGGGAACAATGAGCAGTTCTTC. Residues: CASSMGGNNEQFF. The chain carries TRBV19 and TRBJ2-1; 7 bases match TRBD2. Trimming took 3 bases from V and 5 from J; bases not matched to a gene: 1. CDR3 size: 13 residues. Germline V gene lookup returns CDR1 LNHDA and CDR2 SQIVND (reference sequence). Variable domain in full (rest from reference TRBV19 and TRBJ2-1): DGGITQSPKYLFRKEGQNVTLSCEQNLNHDAMYWYRQDPGQGLRLIYYSQIVNDFQKGDIAEGYSVSREKKESFPLTVTSAQKNPTAFYLCASSMGGNNEQFFGPGTRLTVL.

This clone occurred once. The V and J genes are TRBV5-1 and TRBJ1-2; D is unresolved. V was trimmed by 0 bases and J by 0 bases, leaving 9 bases between them. The CDR3 consists of 15 residues. The germline CDR1 and CDR2 sequences are SGHRS and YFSETQ. CDR3 coding DNA: TGCGCCAGCAGCTTGGAACCGGGAGCTAACTATGGCTACACCTTC. Residues: CASSLEPGANYGYTF.